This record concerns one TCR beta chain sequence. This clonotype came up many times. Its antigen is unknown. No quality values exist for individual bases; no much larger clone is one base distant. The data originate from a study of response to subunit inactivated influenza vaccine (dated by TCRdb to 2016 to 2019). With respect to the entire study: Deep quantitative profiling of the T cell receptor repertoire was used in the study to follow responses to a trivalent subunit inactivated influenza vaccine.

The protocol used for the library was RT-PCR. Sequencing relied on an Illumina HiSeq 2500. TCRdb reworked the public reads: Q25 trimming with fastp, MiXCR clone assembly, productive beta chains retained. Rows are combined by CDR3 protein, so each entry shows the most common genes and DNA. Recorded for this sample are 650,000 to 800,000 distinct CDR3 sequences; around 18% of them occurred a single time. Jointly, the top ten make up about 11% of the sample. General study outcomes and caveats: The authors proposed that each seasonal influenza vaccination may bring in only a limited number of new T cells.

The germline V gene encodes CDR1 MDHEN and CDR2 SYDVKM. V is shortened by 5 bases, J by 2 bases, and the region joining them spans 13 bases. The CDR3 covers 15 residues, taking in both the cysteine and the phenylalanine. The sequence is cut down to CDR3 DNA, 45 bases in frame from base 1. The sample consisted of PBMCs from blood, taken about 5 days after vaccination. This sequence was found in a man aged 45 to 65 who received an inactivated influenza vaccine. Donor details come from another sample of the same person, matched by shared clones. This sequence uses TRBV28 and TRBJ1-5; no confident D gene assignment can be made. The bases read TGTGCCAGCAGTCGGACGACCGTCCGCAATCAGCCCCAGCATTTT. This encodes CASSRTTVRNQPQHF. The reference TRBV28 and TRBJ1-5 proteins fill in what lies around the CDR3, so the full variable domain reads DVKVTQSSRYLVKRTGEKVFLECVQDMDHENMFWYRQDPGLGLRLIYFSYDVKMKEKGDIPEGYSVSREKKERFSLILESASTNQTSMYLCASSRTTVRNQPQHFGDGTRLSIL.